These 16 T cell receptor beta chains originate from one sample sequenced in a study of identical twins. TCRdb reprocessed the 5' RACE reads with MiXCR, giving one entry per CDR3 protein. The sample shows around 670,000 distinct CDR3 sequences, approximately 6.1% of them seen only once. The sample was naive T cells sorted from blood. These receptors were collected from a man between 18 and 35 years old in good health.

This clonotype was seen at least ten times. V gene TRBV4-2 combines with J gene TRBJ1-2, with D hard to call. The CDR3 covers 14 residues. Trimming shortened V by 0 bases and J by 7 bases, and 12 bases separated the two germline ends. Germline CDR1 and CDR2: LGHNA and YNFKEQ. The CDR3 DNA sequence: TGTGCCAGCAGCCAAGATTTGCAGATCCCTGGCTACACCTTC. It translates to CASSQDLQIPGYTF.

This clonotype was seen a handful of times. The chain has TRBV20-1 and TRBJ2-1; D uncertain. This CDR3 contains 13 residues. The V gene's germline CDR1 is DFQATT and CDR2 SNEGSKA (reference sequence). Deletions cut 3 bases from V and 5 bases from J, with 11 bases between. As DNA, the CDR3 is TGCAGTGCTAGGTACGGTTTAAACAATGAGCAGTTCTTC. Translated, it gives CSARYGLNNEQFF.

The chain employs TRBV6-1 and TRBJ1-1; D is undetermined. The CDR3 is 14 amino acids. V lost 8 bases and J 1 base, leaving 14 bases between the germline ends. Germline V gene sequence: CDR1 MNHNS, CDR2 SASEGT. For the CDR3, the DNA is TGTGCCAGCCGGTTGGGCAGCCCGAACACTGAAGCTTTCTTT. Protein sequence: CASRLGSPNTEAFF.

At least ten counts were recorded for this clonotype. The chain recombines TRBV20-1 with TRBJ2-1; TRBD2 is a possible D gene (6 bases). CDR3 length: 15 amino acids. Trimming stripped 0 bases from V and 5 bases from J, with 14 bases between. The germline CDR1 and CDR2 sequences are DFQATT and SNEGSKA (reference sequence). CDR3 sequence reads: CSARERGGGHNEQFF. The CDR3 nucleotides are TGCAGTGCTAGAGAGCGGGGAGGCGGACACAATGAGCAGTTCTTC.

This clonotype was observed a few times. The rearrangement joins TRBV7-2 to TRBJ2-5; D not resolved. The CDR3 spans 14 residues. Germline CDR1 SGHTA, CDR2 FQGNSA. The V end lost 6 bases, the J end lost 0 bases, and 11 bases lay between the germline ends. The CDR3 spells CASRPNFNQETQYF. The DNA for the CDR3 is TGTGCCAGCAGACCTAATTTCAACCAAGAGACCCAGTACTTC.

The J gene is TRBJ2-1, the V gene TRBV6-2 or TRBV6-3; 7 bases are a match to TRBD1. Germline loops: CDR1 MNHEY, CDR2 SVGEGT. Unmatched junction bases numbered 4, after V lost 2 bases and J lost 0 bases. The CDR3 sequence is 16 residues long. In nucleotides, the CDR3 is TGTGCCAGCAGTTACCACAGGGGTGCCTCCTACAATGAGCAGTTCTTC. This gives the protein CASSYHRGASYNEQFF.

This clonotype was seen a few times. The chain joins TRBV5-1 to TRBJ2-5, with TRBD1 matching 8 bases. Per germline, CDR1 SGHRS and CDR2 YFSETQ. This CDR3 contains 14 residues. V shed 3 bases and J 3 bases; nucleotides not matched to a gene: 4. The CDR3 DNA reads TGCGCCAGCAGCTACTCGGACAGGGAAGAGACCCAGTACTTC. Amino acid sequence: CASSYSDREETQYF.

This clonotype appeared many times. In DNA form, the CDR3 reads TGTGCCAGCAGCCCCCGGACTAGCGGGAGCTCCTACGAGCAGTACTTC. As protein: CASSPRTSGSSYEQYF. The rearrangement links TRBV5-6 to TRBJ2-7; TRBD2 aligns across 13 bases. The CDR3 covers 16 residues. Looked up from germline, CDR1 is SGHDT and CDR2 is YYEEEE. J lost 0 bases, V lost 4 bases, and 4 bases had no gene match. The variable domain in full, with the rest retrieved from reference TRBV5-6 and TRBJ2-7, is DAGVTQSPTHLIKTRGQQVTLRCSPKSGHDTVSWYQQALGQGPQFIFQYYEEEERQRGNFPDRFSGHQFPNYSSELNVNALLLGDSALYLCASSPRTSGSSYEQYFGPGTRLTVT.

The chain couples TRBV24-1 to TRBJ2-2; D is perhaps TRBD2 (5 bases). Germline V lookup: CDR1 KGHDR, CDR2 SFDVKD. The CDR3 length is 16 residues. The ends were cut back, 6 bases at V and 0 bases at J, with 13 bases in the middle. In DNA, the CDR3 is TGTGCCACCAGTTTCCGAAAGACTACGAACACCGGGGAGCTGTTTTTT. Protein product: CATSFRKTTNTGELFF.

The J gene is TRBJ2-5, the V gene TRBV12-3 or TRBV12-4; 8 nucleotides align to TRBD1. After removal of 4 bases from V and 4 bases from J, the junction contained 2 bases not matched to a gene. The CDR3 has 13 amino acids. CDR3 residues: CASSWTGLETQYF. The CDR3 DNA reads TGTGCCAGCAGTTGGACAGGGCTAGAGACCCAGTACTTC.

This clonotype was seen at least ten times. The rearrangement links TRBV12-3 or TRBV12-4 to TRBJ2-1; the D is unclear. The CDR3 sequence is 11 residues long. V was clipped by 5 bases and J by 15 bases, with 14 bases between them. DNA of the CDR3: TGTGCCAGCAGTCCTATGGTCGCAAGGTTCTTC. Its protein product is CASSPMVARFF.

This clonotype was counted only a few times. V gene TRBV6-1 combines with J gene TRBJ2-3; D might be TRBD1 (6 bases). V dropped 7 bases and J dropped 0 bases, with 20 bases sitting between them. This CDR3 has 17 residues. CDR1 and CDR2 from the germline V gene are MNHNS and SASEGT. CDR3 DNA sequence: TGTGCCAGCAACCCTTATGGGGGCCGGAGCAGCACAGATACGCAGTATTTT. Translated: CASNPYGGRSSTDTQYF.

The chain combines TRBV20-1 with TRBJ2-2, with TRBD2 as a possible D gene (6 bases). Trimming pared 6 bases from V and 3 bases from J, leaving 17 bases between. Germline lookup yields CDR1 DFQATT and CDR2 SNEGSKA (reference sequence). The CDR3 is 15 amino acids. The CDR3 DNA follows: TGCAGTGCCCCAGAAAGGCGGGGACACACCGGGGAGCTGTTTTTT. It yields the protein CSAPERRGHTGELFF.

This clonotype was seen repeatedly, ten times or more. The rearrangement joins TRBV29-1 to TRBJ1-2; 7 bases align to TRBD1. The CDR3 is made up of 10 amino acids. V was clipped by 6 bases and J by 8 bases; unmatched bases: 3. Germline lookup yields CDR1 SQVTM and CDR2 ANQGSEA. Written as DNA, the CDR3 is TGCAGCGTCCCAGGGGGAGGCTACACCTTC. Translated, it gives CSVPGGGYTF.

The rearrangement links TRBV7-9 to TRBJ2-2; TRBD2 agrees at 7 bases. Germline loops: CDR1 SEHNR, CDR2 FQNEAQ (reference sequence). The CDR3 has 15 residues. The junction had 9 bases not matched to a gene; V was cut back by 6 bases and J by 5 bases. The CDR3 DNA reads TGTGCCAGCAGACCTAGGGAGGGATGGACCGGGGAGCTGTTTTTT. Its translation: CASRPREGWTGELFF.

CDR3 sequence reads: CASSQRTGPGAKNIQYF. The CDR3 nucleotides read TGTGCCAGCAGCCAAAGGACAGGGCCAGGAGCCAAAAACATTCAGTACTTC. The chain links TRBV4-2 to TRBJ2-4, with 8 bases that match TRBD1. Germline CDR1 and CDR2: LGHNA and YNFKEQ. The CDR3 covers 17 residues. Trimming removed 2 bases from V and 0 bases from J; junction bases left unmatched: 6.